These 21 T cell receptor beta chains were all obtained from the same sample, sequenced in a study of human T cells and chemical hapten exposure. The time point was: pre-sensitization, week 0. Indicated treatment: therapeutic diphenylcyclopropenone sensitization with weekly scalp DPC. TCRdb re-derived calls from the RACE reads in MiXCR, one entry per CDR3 protein. The sample has 200,000 to 300,000 distinct CDR3 sequences, more than 6.5% seen once. Sample: whole blood, taken in connection with sensitization to the hapten diphenylcyclopropenone (DPC). Receptors originate from a woman aged 40-49 years with alopecia areata. Some clones in this sample may be carry-over from other donors' samples.

This clonotype has only a few counts. V gene TRBV6-5 combines with J gene TRBJ2-5; TRBD1 matches 7 bases. CDR1 and CDR2 (germline): MNHEY, SVGAGI. Trimming removed 6 bases from V and 4 bases from J; junction bases left unmatched: 8. The CDR3 runs to 14 residues. CDR3 DNA: TGTGCCAGCAGACTAACAGGGGATGGAGAGACCCAGTACTTC. The encoded protein is CASRLTGDGETQYF.

V gene TRBV27 combines with J gene TRBJ2-2, with a weak D call TRBD2 (5 bases). Trimming shortened V by 5 bases and J by 0 bases, and 19 bases separated the two germline ends. The CDR3 contains 18 residues. CDR1 and CDR2 (germline): MNHEY, SMNVEV (reference sequence). Here the CDR3 reads CASSPYWAYGANTGELFF. The CDR3 region has the DNA TGTGCCAGCAGTCCCTATTGGGCGTACGGGGCGAACACCGGGGAGCTGTTTTTT.

This clonotype was found many times. CDR3 in DNA: TGTGCCAGCAGCTTAGCCCCCTACCGGGGTAGGGGTAATTCACCCCTCCACTTT. It codes for CASSLAPYRGRGNSPLHF. V gene TRBV7-2 combines with J gene TRBJ1-6; perhaps TRBD1 as D (5 bases). CDR3 length: 18 residues. With 0 bases removed from V and 6 bases from J, the gap between germline ends came to 18 bases. Germline assignment: CDR1 SGHTA and CDR2 FQGNSA.

This clonotype turned up a few times. V usage is TRBV24-1 and J usage is TRBJ1-1; D gene unclear. The V gene's germline CDR1 is KGHDR and CDR2 SFDVKD. The CDR3 sequence is 11 residues long. The V end lost 9 bases, the J end lost 8 bases, and 12 bases lay between the germline ends. The CDR3 DNA reads TGTGCCACCGCCAAGTGGAGGGAAGCTTTCTTT. Translated, it gives CATAKWREAFF.

This clonotype was observed a few times. This chain connects TRBV6-5 to TRBJ2-1; tentatively, D is TRBD2 (5 bases). Between the trimmed V and J ends, which lost 5 bases and 7 bases, there was a span of 12 bases. Germline assignment: CDR1 MNHEY and CDR2 SVGAGI. CDR3 size: 13 residues. This chain's CDR3 is CASSPSGKNEQFF. In DNA, the CDR3 is TGTGCCAGCAGTCCCTCGGGGAAGAATGAGCAGTTCTTC.

J is TRBJ1-1 and V is TRBV12-3 or TRBV12-4; the D gene is possibly TRBD1 (5 bases). V was trimmed by 2 bases and J by 0 bases, leaving 10 bases between them. The CDR3 length is 15 residues. CDR3 bases: TGTGCCAGCAGTTTACAATTACAGGTGAACACTGAAGCTTTCTTT. Translated: CASSLQLQVNTEAFF.

This clonotype has a handful of counts. The CDR3 loop is CASSQLRAGDGYTF. CDR3 nucleotides: TGTGCCAGCAGCCAACTTCGTGCGGGGGATGGCTACACCTTC. V usage is TRBV7-2 and J usage is TRBJ1-2; possible D gene TRBD1, 5 bases. Germline-derived CDR1 and CDR2 are SGHTA and FQGNSA. Trimming shortened V by 5 bases and J by 6 bases, and 16 bases separated the two germline ends. The CDR3 runs to 14 residues.

This clonotype was detected a few times. The V call is TRBV30, the J call TRBJ1-6, with D uncertain. Germline CDR1 GTSNPN, CDR2 SVGIG (reference sequence). This CDR3 has 15 residues. Trimming took off 2 bases at V and 10 bases at J, with 18 bases between the two ends. The CDR3 here is CAWSPLGKGFSPLHF. The CDR3 nucleotides are TGTGCCTGGAGTCCATTGGGCAAAGGATTCTCACCCCTCCACTTT.

Only a few counts were recorded for this clonotype. J is TRBJ2-1 and V is TRBV20-1; possibly TRBD2 for D (6 bases). In germline, CDR1 is DFQATT, CDR2 SNEGSKA (reference sequence). This CDR3 has 15 amino acids. V lost 0 bases and J 1 base, leaving 10 bases between the germline ends. This chain's CDR3 is CSAREQSGSYNEQFF. CDR3 nucleotides: TGCAGTGCTAGAGAGCAAAGCGGGTCCTACAATGAGCAGTTCTTC.

There are many counts of this clonotype. The chain recombines TRBV20-1 with TRBJ1-1, with 9 bases aligning to TRBD1. The CDR3 loop spans 13 amino acids. CDR1 is DFQATT and CDR2 is SNEGSKA in the germline V gene (reference sequence). V lost 2 bases and J lost 7; bases outside the gene matches: 5. CDR3 in amino acids: CSARWGQGSEAFF. DNA for the CDR3: TGCAGTGCTAGATGGGGACAGGGCAGTGAAGCTTTCTTT.

This clonotype appeared a few times. This rearrangement joins TRBV27 to TRBJ1-1; possibly TRBD1 for D (6 bases). Germline CDR1 is MNHEY and CDR2 is SMNVEV (reference sequence). V was shortened by 3 bases and J by 1 base, with 15 bases between the two germline ends. CDR3 length: 16 amino acids. This CDR3 is CASSLRGARGNTEAFF. CDR3 in DNA: TGTGCCAGCAGTTTGCGGGGGGCTCGGGGGAACACTGAAGCTTTCTTT.

The rearrangement uses TRBV7-2 and TRBJ2-3, with D tentatively TRBD1 (6 bases). V lost 5 bases and J 0 bases, leaving 9 bases between the germline ends. Germline-derived CDR1 and CDR2 are SGHTA and FQGNSA. This CDR3 is 14 amino acids long. The CDR3: CASSGQFSTDTQYF. CDR3 nucleotides: TGTGCCAGCAGCGGACAGTTTAGCACAGATACGCAGTATTTT.

In this sample, this clonotype turned up a few times. The CDR3: CASSERYADEQYF. CDR3 DNA: TGTGCCAGCAGTGAAAGGTACGCCGACGAGCAGTACTTC. The gene calls are TRBV25-1 and TRBJ2-7; D is unclear. CDR1 MGHDK and CDR2 SYGVNS come from the germline V gene. V shed 2 bases and J shed 5 bases, with 10 bases lying between them. This CDR3 is 13 amino acids long.

This clonotype was detected many times. This chain uses TRBV29-1 with TRBJ2-2, with D possibly being TRBD1 (6 bases). Germline V CDR1 and CDR2: SQVTM, ANQGSEA. The CDR3 runs to 13 residues. For the CDR3, the DNA is TGCAACCCTTTAGGGGGACCCACCGGGGAGCTGTTTTTT. It encodes CNPLGGPTGELFF.

The chain joins TRBV7-2 to TRBJ1-1; D is unclear. The V gene's germline CDR1 is SGHTA and CDR2 FQGNSA. The CDR3 spans 13 residues. Trimming left V 3 bases short and J 9 bases short, with 14 bases between. The CDR3 DNA sequence: TGTGCCAGCAGCTTCGGATCCGGAGGGCAAGCTTTCTTT. It yields the protein CASSFGSGGQAFF.

V is TRBV7-9 and J is TRBJ2-3, with 7 bases identical to TRBD2. CDR3 size: 16 residues. Per germline, CDR1 SEHNR and CDR2 FQNEAQ (reference sequence). The trim removed 4 bases at V and 0 bases at J, leaving 7 bases unmatched. CDR3 sequence reads: CASSSRGGTSTDTQYF. CDR3 DNA: TGTGCCAGCAGCTCCCGGGGAGGGACGAGCACAGATACGCAGTATTTT.

The chain combines TRBV18 with TRBJ2-7; weak D call: TRBD1 (6 bases). The V and J ends lost 3 bases and 3 bases respectively, with 15 bases between them. The germline V gene encodes CDR1 KGHSH and CDR2 LQKENI. The CDR3 runs to 15 residues. CDR3 sequence (DNA): TGTGCCAGCTCACCGGGCCAGGGGCCGCACTACGAGCAGTACTTC. This sequence encodes CASSPGQGPHYEQYF. Combining the CDR3 with reference TRBV18 and TRBJ2-7 gives the whole variable domain NAGVMQNPRHLVRRRGQEARLRCSPMKGHSHVYWYRQLPEEGLKFMVYLQKENIIDESGMPKERFSAEFPKEGPSILRIQQVVRGDSAAYFCASSPGQGPHYEQYFGPGTRLTVT.

This clonotype appeared many times. V gene TRBV12-3 or TRBV12-4 combines with J gene TRBJ1-5; D gene unclear. Trimming removed 5 bases at V and 7 bases at J, with 15 bases between. This CDR3 region has 14 residues. CDR3 sequence reads: CASSPSLEGQPQHF. The CDR3 DNA follows: TGTGCCAGCAGTCCCTCATTAGAGGGCCAGCCCCAGCATTTT.

This clonotype was recorded many times. The chain links TRBV9 to TRBJ1-3, with D possibly TRBD1 on 6 matching bases. V was cut by 0 bases and J by 2 bases, with 12 bases left in between. Germline CDR1 is SGDLS and CDR2 is YYNGEE. CDR3 length: 16 amino acids. The CDR3 spells CASSVDFRTAGNTIYF. CDR3 nucleotide sequence: TGTGCCAGCAGCGTAGATTTTCGGACAGCTGGAAACACCATATATTTT.

This clonotype came up a few times. The chain combines TRBV20-1 with TRBJ2-5, with 9 bases identical to TRBD1. The germline V gene encodes CDR1 DFQATT and CDR2 SNEGSKA (reference sequence). CDR3 size: 14 residues. V was pared by 6 bases and J by 3 bases, with 8 bases of the junction left unmatched. The CDR3 sequence is CSAWDRTGEETQYF. CDR3 in DNA: TGCAGTGCATGGGACAGGACAGGGGAAGAGACCCAGTACTTC.

This clonotype occurred a few times. V usage is TRBV25-1 and J usage is TRBJ2-3; D might be TRBD2 (6 bases). From germline, CDR1 is MGHDK and CDR2 SYGVNS. This CDR3 contains 13 residues. Trimming pared 5 bases from V and 3 bases from J, leaving 9 bases between. CDR3 in DNA: TGTGCCAGCAGTCGGGAGTCGACAGATACGCAGTATTTT. The encoded protein is CASSRESTDTQYF. The full variable domain, its missing parts supplied by reference TRBV25-1 and TRBJ2-3, is EADIYQTPRYLVIGTGKKITLECSQTMGHDKMYWYQQDPGMELHLIHYSYGVNSTEKGDLSSESTVSRIRTEHFPLTLESARPSHTSQYLCASSRESTDTQYFGPGTRLTVL.